This entry concerns a single TCR beta chain. The antigen is unknown. CD8+ and CD4+ T cells taken from blood had their TCR beta sequenced. The TEMRA cells underwent FACS enrichment, while the CD8+ and CD4+ T cells underwent negative isolation. This entry comes from a study of CD8 T cells in Susac syndrome. Study outcomes and limitations: That the number of individuals in its TCR sequencing and HLA analysis was relatively small was acknowledged by the study.

The CDR3 loop spans 13 amino acids. The V and J ends lost 5 bases and 2 bases respectively, with 10 bases between them. Germline CDR1 and CDR2: MNHNY and SVGAGI (reference sequence). About 0.45 to 1 ug RNA was reverse transcribed with random hexamers. Via MiXCR, TCRdb re-called the immunoSEQ multiplex PCR reads, giving one row per CDR3 protein. The data contain 150,000 to 200,000 distinct CDR3 sequences, 85% to 95% of them singletons. This rearrangement joins TRBV6-6 to TRBJ2-7; D assignment may be TRBD1 or TRBD2 (5 bases each). The clonotype comes from a human donor in good health. Sequences were obtained from CD4+ T cells from PBMCs. The CDR3: CASSTGATYEQYF. Here the CDR3 DNA reads TGTGCCAGCAGTACCGGGGCGACCTACGAGCAGTACTTC.